These T cell receptor beta chains were read from a single sample in a study of blood T cell repertoires in COVID-19. The data were produced by immunoSEQ multiplex PCR, yet TCRdb's version contains in-frame clones alone and is incomplete. The sample yields about 430,000 clones, 70% to 90% seen once. Material for sequencing was PBMCs or T cells enriched from blood (not recorded which). These receptors all come from a woman between 18 and 30 years old who had been exposed to COVID-19. Each CDR3 is given with its conserved first and last residue. A D gene is named only where the DNA matches it firmly. Clone size is stated in some rows and not others, as once, few, many or a class when expanded.

. TRBJ2-7 . TRBV5-5 TGTGCCAGCAGCTTGGTGTACGGCAGGGCCCACGAGCAGTACTTC CASSLVYGRAHEQYF
TRBD1 TRBJ1-5 . TRBV2 TGTGCCAGCAGGGGACCGGGACAGGGACCCAATCAGCCCCAGCATTTT CASRGPGQGPNQPQHF
TRBD1 TRBJ2-4 . TRBV5-8 TGTGCCAGCAGCCAACCCCCGGGACAGGGAGAAGTTTCCAAAAACATTCAGTACTTC CASSQPPGQGEVSKNIQYF
TRBD1 TRBJ1-5 . TRBV28 TGTGCCAGCAGCGGGACAGGGTTTCGGCCCCAGCATTTT CASSGTGFRPQHF
TRBD1 TRBJ2-3 . TRBV19 TGTGCCAGTTGTATACGACAGGGTAGCACAGATACGCAGTATTTT CASCIRQGSTDTQYF
. TRBJ2-6 . TRBV3-1/TRBV3-2 TGTGCCAGCTCGCTAACGGCTGGGGCCAACGTCCTGACTTTC CASSLTAGANVLTF
. TRBJ1-2 . TRBV7-8 TGTGCCAGCAGCCCCGACCCGACATTAGATGGCTACACCTTC CASSPDPTLDGYTF
TRBD2 TRBJ2-3 . TRBV9 TGTGCCAGCAGCGTCCAGGGAGGGACAGATACGCAGTATTTT CASSVQGGTDTQYF
TRBD1 TRBJ2-2 . TRBV2 TGTGCCAGCAGTGTGGCCACCGGGACAGGGGTGAACGGGGAGCTGTTTTTT CASSVATGTGVNGELFF
TRBD2 TRBJ2-1 . TRBV27 TGTGCCAGCAGCCTCACTAGCGGGAGTTTCCCGCTTAATGAGCAGTTCTTC CASSLTSGSFPLNEQFF
TRBD1 TRBJ2-1 . TRBV29-1 TGCAGCGTTGAAGAGAGCCACAGGGGGTCCTACAATGAGCAGTTCTTC CSVEESHRGSYNEQFF
. TRBJ2-5 . TRBV6-2/TRBV6-3 TGTGCCAGTAGTTACTTTACATCCAAGGGGCTAGAGTTTCGGGAGACCCAGTACTTC CASSYFTSKGLEFRETQYF
TRBD1 TRBJ1-2 . TRBV7-2 TGTGCCAGCAGCTTAGCTCCGGGACAGGGCTCTTATGGCTACACCTTC CASSLAPGQGSYGYTF
. TRBJ2-5 once TRBV4-2 TGTGCCAGCAGCCAAGAGGGGGGGACAGGCCAAGAGACCCAGTACTTC CASSQEGGTGQETQYF
TRBD1 TRBJ1-2 . TRBV7-9 TGTGCCAGCACCACGACAGGGGGTTATGGCTACACCTTC CASTTTGGYGYTF
. TRBJ2-5 . TRBV15 TGTGCCACGGGTGAAATGGGGCAGTTCGGGGAGACCCAGTACTTC CATGEMGQFGETQYF
. TRBJ1-5 . TRBV18 TGTGCCAGCTCTCCAGACAGGATTAGCAATCAGCCCCAGCATTTT CASSPDRISNQPQHF
TRBD1 TRBJ1-1 once TRBV4-2 TGTGCCAGCAGCCAAGTAGGGACAGGGAAAAACACTGAAGCTTTCTTT CASSQVGTGKNTEAFF
TRBD2 TRBJ2-7 once TRBV9 TGTGCCAGCAGCGTAGAGGATAGCGGGTACGAGCAGTACTTC CASSVEDSGYEQYF
. TRBJ1-2 . TRBV6-5 TGTGCCAGCAGTTACGCCGCTAAATATGGCTACACCTTC CASSYAAKYGYTF
. TRBJ1-1 few TRBV18 TGTGCCAGCTCACCGGACAAGAACACTGAAGCTTTCTTT CASSPDKNTEAFF
. TRBJ2-1 . TRBV7-9 TGTGCCAGCAGCGCGGGACCCCCAAAGGTCAATGAGCAGTTCTTC CASSAGPPKVNEQFF
TRBD2 TRBJ2-2 . TRBV7-8 TGTGCCAGCAGCCACGACCGTGGGGGGAGGGACACCGGGGAGCTGTTTTTT CASSHDRGGRDTGELFF
TRBD1 TRBJ2-7 . TRBV6-6 TGTGCCAGCAGTTACTCGGTGACAGGGTCCTACGAGCAGTACTTC CASSYSVTGSYEQYF
TRBD2 TRBJ2-1 . TRBV4-1 TGCGCCAGCAGCCAAGTCGTCGCTAGCGGGAATGAGCAGTTCTTC CASSQVVASGNEQFF
TRBD1 TRBJ1-3 . TRBV25-1 TGTGCCAGCAGTGAGTTTCACGGGACAGTCTCTGGAAACACCATATATTTT CASSEFHGTVSGNTIYF
TRBD1 TRBJ2-7 . TRBV28 TGTGCCAGCAGGGGGACAGGGGACGAGCAGTACTTC CASRGTGDEQYF
. TRBJ2-4 . TRBV28 TGTGCCAGCAGACTGGACTCGTTAGCCAAAAACATTCAGTACTTC CASRLDSLAKNIQYF
TRBD1 TRBJ1-2 . TRBV9 TGTGCCAGCAGCCCCCGGACAGGGATTGACCCGTATGGCTACACCTTC CASSPRTGIDPYGYTF
TRBD1 TRBJ1-2 . TRBV5-1 TGCGCCAGCAGCTCCGGACAGGGTCTAGTGGAAGGCTACACCTTC CASSSGQGLVEGYTF
TRBD1 TRBJ2-1 . TRBV5-1 TGCGCCAGCAGCTGGGACAGAAACAATGAGCAGTTCTTC CASSWDRNNEQFF
TRBD1 TRBJ2-5 . TRBV27 TGTGCCAGCAGTTGGACGGCAGGGGGCGTAGAGACCCAGTACTTC CASSWTAGGVETQYF
TRBD1 TRBJ1-4 . TRBV28 TGTGCCAGCAGCTTCAGGGGGCTAAATGAAAAACTGTTTTTT CASSFRGLNEKLFF
TRBD2 TRBJ2-5 . TRBV3-1/TRBV3-2 TGTGCCAGCAGCCCAACTAGCGGGGCTCAAGAGACCCAGTACTTC CASSPTSGAQETQYF
TRBD2 TRBJ2-7 . TRBV28 TGTGCCGCCAGCACGACTGGGACTATGAGGTCCTACGAGCAGTACTTC CAASTTGTMRSYEQYF
TRBD1 TRBJ1-3 . TRBV18 TGTGCCAGCTCACTTCAACAGGGGGCCTCTGGAAACACCATATATTTT CASSLQQGASGNTIYF
. TRBJ1-6 . TRBV30 TGTGCCTGGACCCCTTCGGGAAATTCACCCCTCCACTTT CAWTPSGNSPLHF
. TRBJ2-3 . TRBV3-1/TRBV3-2 TGTGCCAGCAGCCAAACTAGAGATACGCAGTATTTT CASSQTRDTQYF
. TRBJ1-3 . TRBV5-5 TGTGCCAGCAGCTCCGACATCCGGGGGAACACCATATATTTT CASSSDIRGNTIYF
. TRBJ2-7 . TRBV5-1 TGCGCCAGCAGCTCAGCCGGGACTTCCTACGAGCAGTACTTC CASSSAGTSYEQYF
. TRBJ2-5 . TRBV18 TGTGCCAGCTCACCACAATCCGGGGGAGAGACCCAGTACTTC CASSPQSGGETQYF
. TRBJ2-7 . TRBV29-1 TGCAGCGTTGTGCCGACATACACCGCCTACGAGCAGTACTTC CSVVPTYTAYEQYF
. TRBJ1-1 once TRBV4-2 TGTGCCAGCAGCCAAGTGCGGGGGACTGAAGCTTTCTTT CASSQVRGTEAFF
TRBD2 TRBJ2-3 once TRBV9 TGTGCCAGCAGCGTGGGACTAGCGGAAAGCACAGATACGCAGTATTTT CASSVGLAESTDTQYF
. TRBJ2-1 . TRBV6-5 TGTGCCAGCAGTAGGGAGTGGACAGACAATGAGCAGTTCTTC CASSREWTDNEQFF